One and the same sample provided the 8 T cell receptor beta chains below, sequenced in a study of shared clonotypes between healthy human individuals. The naive CD8 fraction comprised CD45RO-negative cells positively selected for CCR7 and excluded terminally differentiated effector memory CD45RA+ cells. Data came from immunoSEQ multiplex PCR; TCRdb stores just in-frame clones and leaves some out. There are hundreds of thousands of clones in the sample; around 96% occur only once, and approximately 0.1% lies in the top ten. Sequenced input: naive CD8+ T cells sorted from blood. All receptors derive from a woman aged 30 to 39 in good health.

The chain couples TRBV6-6 to TRBJ2-7; D is unclear. Germline CDR1 reads MNHNY; CDR2 reads SVGAGI (reference sequence). The CDR3 sequence is 12 residues long. V was clipped by 5 bases and J by 2 bases, with 7 bases between them. The CDR3 reads CASSPDAYEQYF. The CDR3 DNA is TGTGCCAGCAGTCCAGACGCCTACGAGCAGTACTTC.

This chain links TRBV10-3 with TRBJ1-1; D gene ambiguous. V lost 0 bases and J lost 5, with 1 base in between. CDR1 is ENHRY, CDR2 SYGVKD, per germline. The CDR3 spans 11 residues. CDR3 residues: CAISESTEAFF. DNA of the CDR3: TGTGCCATCAGTGAGTCTACTGAAGCTTTCTTT.

This sequence joins TRBV7-6 and TRBJ2-4; TRBD2 might be the D (5 bases). This CDR3 spans 16 amino acids. The V gene lost 5 bases and the J gene lost 0 bases, with 14 bases spanning the gap. CDR1 and CDR2 from the germline V gene are SGHVS and FNYEAQ. The CDR3 bases are TGTGCCAGCAGCCCGGTCGGGGTAGGAGCCAAAAACATTCAGTACTTC. Translation: CASSPVGVGAKNIQYF.

The chain is built from TRBV6-4 and TRBJ2-2; no clear D. The CDR3 is 14 amino acids. The V end was cut by 3 bases, the J end by 7 bases, with 12 bases between. Germline CDR1 is MRHNA and CDR2 is SNTAGT. As DNA, the CDR3 is TGTGCCAGCAGTGATGGTCCTGGCGGCGGGGAGCTGTTTTTT. Translation gives CASSDGPGGGELFF.

The chain employs TRBV7-9 and TRBJ2-4; D possibly corresponds to TRBD1 (5 bases). The CDR3 has 14 amino acids. V was clipped by 5 bases and J by 3 bases, with 11 bases between them. Germline loops: CDR1 SEHNR, CDR2 FQNEAQ (reference sequence). The CDR3 loop is CASSTDRSKNIQYF. CDR3 in DNA: TGTGCCAGCAGCACCGACAGAAGCAAAAACATTCAGTACTTC.

This sequence joins TRBV11-2 and TRBJ2-7; no clear D gene. V lost 0 bases, J lost 5 bases, and 11 bases lay in between. The germline V gene has CDR1 SGHAT and CDR2 FQNNGV. The CDR3 loop spans 14 amino acids. The CDR3 reads CASSLDLGYNEQYF. The CDR3 nucleotides are TGTGCCAGCAGCTTAGATCTTGGTTACAACGAGCAGTACTTC. Variable domain in full (rest from reference TRBV11-2 and TRBJ2-7): EAGVAQSPRYKIIEKRQSVAFWCNPISGHATLYWYQQILGQGPKLLIQFQNNGVVDDSQLPKDRFSAERLKGVDSTLKIQPAKLEDSAVYLCASSLDLGYNEQYFGPGTRLTVT.

The rearrangement uses TRBV6-6 and TRBJ2-3; D call uncertain. The germline gives CDR1 MNHNY, CDR2 SVGAGI (reference sequence). With 4 bases removed from V and 6 bases from J, the gap between germline ends came to 11 bases. The CDR3 extends over 13 amino acids. CDR3 nucleotide sequence: TGTGCCAGCAGTTTCCAATTCTTGGATACGCAGTATTTT. Its protein product is CASSFQFLDTQYF.

The chain carries TRBV27 and TRBJ2-1; D is perhaps TRBD2 (6 bases). Trimming cost V 5 bases and J 9 bases, with 14 bases left between them. The CDR3 is 13 residues long. Per the germline V gene, CDR1 is MNHEY and CDR2 is SMNVEV (reference sequence). The CDR3 DNA sequence: TGTGCCAGCAGTGGGATGGGAGGAAGTGAGCAGTTCTTC. As protein: CASSGMGGSEQFF.